These 4 T cell receptor beta chains originate from one sample sequenced in a study of patients and donors after allogeneic stem cell transplantation. TCRdb re-analysed the RT-PCR reads in MiXCR, keeping a single row per CDR3 protein. The sample has some 880,000 distinct CDR3 sequences; roughly 17% are singletons. Input material: blood, either unsorted or a sorted T cell fraction (not recorded which). All receptors derive from a human donor who was either an allogeneic HSCT recipient or a stem cell or donor lymphocyte infusion donor (not recorded which). It is not recorded whose cells these are; they may come from a transplant donor.

The sample holds many counts of this clonotype. The chain has TRBV12-3 or TRBV12-4 and TRBJ1-6; D gene uncertain. The V end was cut by 3 bases, the J end by 8 bases, with 11 bases between. The CDR3 extends over 14 amino acids. CDR3: CASSFRPADSPLHF. CDR3 in DNA: TGTGCCAGCAGTTTTCGGCCGGCAGATTCACCCCTCCACTTT.

The rearrangement joins TRBV4-2 to TRBJ1-1; unclear D gene. The germline V gene has CDR1 LGHNA and CDR2 YNFKEQ. This CDR3 is 12 amino acids long. The V gene lost 2 bases and the J gene lost 2 bases, with 3 bases spanning the gap. The CDR3 region is CASSQRNTEAFF. CDR3 in DNA: TGTGCCAGCAGCCAACGCAACACTGAAGCTTTCTTT.

The chain carries TRBV20-1 and TRBJ2-5, with 9 bases aligning to TRBD1. Germline CDR1 and CDR2: DFQATT and SNEGSKA (reference sequence). V shed 5 bases and J 7 bases; nucleotides not matched to a gene: 8. CDR3 length: 13 residues. The CDR3 DNA is TGCAGTGCTCCGGACAGGGGAGGAGGGACCCAGTACTTC. Translating it yields CSAPDRGGGTQYF.

In this sample, this clonotype turned up a few times. The V call is TRBV20-1, the J call TRBJ1-3; TRBD1 matches at 7 bases. Germline V CDR1 and CDR2: DFQATT, SNEGSKA (reference sequence). V gave up 5 bases and J gave up 0 bases; unmatched junction bases: 7. CDR3 length: 15 amino acids. The CDR3 loop reads CSAQGGSSSGNTIYF. CDR3 sequence (DNA): TGCAGTGCTCAGGGGGGGTCTAGCTCTGGAAACACCATATATTTT.